Below are 17 T cell receptor beta chains sequenced from a single sample in a study of T cell responses to AZD1222 COVID-19 vaccine (dated by TCRdb to 2020 to 2023). The receptor library was made with the immunoSEQ multiplex PCR assay. The clones in this table, taken by TCRdb from immuneACCESS, are in-frame only. Not every clone is retained; where verified, under half of the shortfall comes from an unresolved V gene, and the cause of the rest is unknown. Recorded for this sample are some 81,000 clones; more than 70% of them occurred a single time. The top ten clonotypes cover 5.6% of the sample. The label giving this sample's time point can be read as: about 28 days (+/-7) after the second vaccine dose. The sequenced sample was peripheral blood, obtained 28 days after the second AZD1222 dose. The source of these receptors is an adult who received the AZD1222 COVID-19 vaccine.

This clone has only one observation. The chain uses TRBV18 and TRBJ1-1, with D hard to call. Germline-derived CDR1 and CDR2 are KGHSH and LQKENI. The CDR3 contains 14 residues. V lost 3 bases and J 5 bases, leaving 13 bases between the germline ends. In DNA form, the CDR3 reads TGTGCCAGCTCACCTCGGGTGGAAGGGACTGAAGCTTTCTTT. Its translation: CASSPRVEGTEAFF.

V gene TRBV18 combines with J gene TRBJ1-4; 10 nucleotides align to TRBD1. The CDR3 sequence is 17 residues long. In germline, CDR1 is KGHSH, CDR2 LQKENI. V trimming: 3 bases; J trimming: 8 bases; junction bases outside the gene matches: 12. CDR3 DNA sequence: TGTGCCAGCTCACCCCGACAGGGGGCGAACCTACTCGAAAAACTGTTTTTT. This gives the protein CASSPRQGANLLEKLFF.

This chain uses TRBV11-2 with TRBJ2-7; D perhaps matches TRBD2 (6 bases). V shed 6 bases and J shed 2 bases, with 11 bases lying between them. Germline values: CDR1 SGHAT, CDR2 FQNNGV. The CDR3 spans 13 residues. The CDR3 region is CASSRRGTYEQYF. In DNA form, the CDR3 reads TGTGCCAGCAGTCGACGGGGGACCTACGAGCAGTACTTC. The full variable domain, its missing parts supplied by reference TRBV11-2 and TRBJ2-7, is EAGVAQSPRYKIIEKRQSVAFWCNPISGHATLYWYQQILGQGPKLLIQFQNNGVVDDSQLPKDRFSAERLKGVDSTLKIQPAKLEDSAVYLCASSRRGTYEQYFGPGTRLTVT.

This clone was counted once. The genes are TRBV15 and TRBJ2-1; 7 positions match TRBD1. The CDR3 totals 14 residues. Germline CDR1 LNHNV, CDR2 YYDKDF (reference sequence). The V segment lost 3 bases and the J segment 15 bases; nucleotides outside the gene matches: 14. The CDR3 coding sequence is TGTGCCACCAGCAGCGTCGGACAGGCCCGGTTTTGGTTCTTC. Residues: CATSSVGQARFWFF.

This sequence joins TRBV6-1 and TRBJ2-3, with D possibly TRBD2 on 7 matching bases. The germline CDR1 and CDR2 sequences are MNHNS and SASEGT. The CDR3 contains 16 residues. V was cut by 4 bases and J by 6 bases, with 20 bases left in between. CDR3 residues: CASSARRGGDRDTQYF. Written as DNA, the CDR3 is TGTGCCAGCAGTGCCAGGCGCGGGGGCGATCGCGATACGCAGTATTTT.

V is TRBV28 and J is TRBJ2-7; possible D gene TRBD2, 7 bases. Germline V CDR1 and CDR2: MDHEN, SYDVKM. CDR3 length: 13 amino acids. V dropped 6 bases and J dropped 3 bases, with 12 bases sitting between them. CDR3 nucleotide sequence: TGTGCCAGCAGAACGGGGGGCGTCTACGAGCAGTACTTC. This gives the protein CASRTGGVYEQYF.

J is TRBJ1-2 and V is TRBV9, with D perhaps TRBD1 (5 bases). CDR1 SGDLS and CDR2 YYNGEE come from the germline V gene. Trimming took off 0 bases at V and 0 bases at J, with 9 bases between the two ends. The CDR3 has 15 amino acids. For the CDR3, the DNA is TGTGCCAGCAGCGTAGCTACGGGGCCTAACTATGGCTACACCTTC. It yields the protein CASSVATGPNYGYTF.

V usage is TRBV7-2 and J usage is TRBJ1-6; D is uncertain. The germline V gene encodes CDR1 SGHTA and CDR2 FQGNSA. This CDR3 has 16 residues. V was clipped by 1 base and J by 10 bases, with 17 bases between them. The CDR3 bases are TGTGCCAGCAGCTTAGTGTCATCGGGCGGGTCATCACCCCTCCACTTT. It yields the protein CASSLVSSGGSSPLHF.

The chain has TRBV7-8 and TRBJ2-7; no firm D call. Germline assignment: CDR1 SGHVS and CDR2 FQNEAQ. V lost 0 bases and J 3 bases, leaving 6 bases between the germline ends. The CDR3 runs 13 residues. The CDR3 bases are TGTGCCAGCAGCTTAGCACAAGTCTACGAGCAGTACTTC. This encodes CASSLAQVYEQYF.

This clone came up a few times. V usage is TRBV7-2 and J usage is TRBJ2-5, with 12 bases aligning to TRBD2. This CDR3 region has 16 residues. With V trimmed by 0 bases and J by 5 bases, 4 bases remained unmatched. Germline lookup yields CDR1 SGHTA and CDR2 FQGNSA. The CDR3 DNA is TGTGCCAGCAGCTTAGCGCTAACTAGCGGGAGGGAGACCCAGTACTTC. This codes for CASSLALTSGRETQYF.

The J gene is TRBJ1-5, the V gene TRBV28; 9 bases map to TRBD1. The germline CDR1 and CDR2 sequences are MDHEN and SYDVKM. The CDR3 loop spans 14 amino acids. V gave up 7 bases and J gave up 4 bases; unmatched junction bases: 5. CDR3 in amino acids: CASIQGAFNQPQHF. Here the CDR3 DNA reads TGTGCCAGCATACAGGGGGCCTTTAATCAGCCCCAGCATTTT.

In its sample, this clone was seen a few times. This chain uses TRBV5-1 with TRBJ2-2; unclear D gene. Germline lookup yields CDR1 SGHRS and CDR2 YFSETQ. The CDR3 length is 15 residues. Trimming removed 6 bases from V and 4 bases from J, with 16 bases in between. CDR3 sequence (DNA): TGCGCCAGCATTCCGGGTACAGTAGGCACCGGGGAGCTGTTTTTT. This gives the protein CASIPGTVGTGELFF.

The chain has TRBV28 and TRBJ2-3; 7 bases align to TRBD2. CDR3 size: 14 residues. Trimming took 5 bases from V and 5 from J; bases not matched to a gene: 7. From germline, CDR1 is MDHEN and CDR2 SYDVKM. The CDR3 loop is CASSQAGREDTQYF. Here the CDR3 DNA reads TGTGCCAGCAGTCAAGCGGGGAGGGAAGATACGCAGTATTTT.

The chain joins TRBV7-2 to TRBJ1-1; D call uncertain. This CDR3 spans 12 amino acids. The germline V gene encodes CDR1 SGHTA and CDR2 FQGNSA. V was pared by 5 bases and J by 8 bases, with 12 bases between. The CDR3 DNA is TGTGCCAGCAGCCGTTACGGCCAGGAAGCTTTCTTT. It is translated as CASSRYGQEAFF.

Written as DNA, the CDR3 is TGTGCCGGCCTGGGCATTTCTGGGGCCAACGTCCTGACTTTC. Translated: CAGLGISGANVLTF. This chain connects TRBV30 to TRBJ2-6; D is undetermined. This CDR3 spans 14 amino acids. Trimming took 8 bases from V and 1 from J, leaving 12 bases between them. CDR1 and CDR2 (germline): GTSNPN, SVGIG (reference sequence).

This chain uses TRBV5-4 with TRBJ2-1, with 8 positions matching TRBD2. J lost 7 bases, V lost 4 bases, and 4 bases had no gene match. CDR1 is SGHNT, CDR2 YYREEE, per germline (reference sequence). The CDR3 totals 13 residues. The CDR3 region is CASSRLATNEQFF. The CDR3 nucleotides read TGTGCCAGCAGCCGACTAGCGACGAATGAGCAGTTCTTC.

The J gene is TRBJ1-1, the V gene TRBV27; D not certain. Trimming left V 0 bases short and J 7 bases short, with 15 bases between. CDR3 length: 15 residues. CDR1 and CDR2 (germline): MNHEY, SMNVEV (reference sequence). The CDR3 nucleotides are TGTGCCAGCAGTTTATCGTCCGACCTTTCGGGTGAAGCTTTCTTT. Amino acid sequence: CASSLSSDLSGEAFF.